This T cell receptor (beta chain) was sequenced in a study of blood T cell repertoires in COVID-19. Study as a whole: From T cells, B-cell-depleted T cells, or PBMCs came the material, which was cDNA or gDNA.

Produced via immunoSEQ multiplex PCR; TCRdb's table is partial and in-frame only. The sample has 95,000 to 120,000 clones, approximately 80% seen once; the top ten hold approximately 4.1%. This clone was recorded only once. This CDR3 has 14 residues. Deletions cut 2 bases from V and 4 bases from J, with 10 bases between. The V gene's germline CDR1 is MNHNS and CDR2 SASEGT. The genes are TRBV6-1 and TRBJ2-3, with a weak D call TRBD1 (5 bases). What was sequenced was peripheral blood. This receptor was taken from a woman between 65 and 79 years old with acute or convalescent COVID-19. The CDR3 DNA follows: TGTGCCAGCAGTGAAATTGTAGGGGCAGATACGCAGTATTTT. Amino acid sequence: CASSEIVGADTQYF.